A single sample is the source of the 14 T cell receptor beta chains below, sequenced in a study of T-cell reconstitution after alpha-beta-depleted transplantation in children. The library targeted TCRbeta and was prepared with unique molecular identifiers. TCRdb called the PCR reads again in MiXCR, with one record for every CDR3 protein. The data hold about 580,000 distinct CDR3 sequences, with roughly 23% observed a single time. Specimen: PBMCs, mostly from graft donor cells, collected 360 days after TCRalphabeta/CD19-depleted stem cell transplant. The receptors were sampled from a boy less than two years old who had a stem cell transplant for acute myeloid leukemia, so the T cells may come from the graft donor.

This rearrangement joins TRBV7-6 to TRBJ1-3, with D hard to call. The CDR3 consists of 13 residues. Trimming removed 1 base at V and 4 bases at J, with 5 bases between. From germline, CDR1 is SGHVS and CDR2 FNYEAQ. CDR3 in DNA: TGTGCCAGCAGCTTAGAGAGAGGAAACACCATATATTTT. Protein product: CASSLERGNTIYF.

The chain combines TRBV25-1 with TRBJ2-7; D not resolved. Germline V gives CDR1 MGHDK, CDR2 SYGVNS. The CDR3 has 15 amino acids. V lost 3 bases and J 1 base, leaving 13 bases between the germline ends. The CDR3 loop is CASSDAATTSYEQYF. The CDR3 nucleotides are TGTGCCAGCAGTGATGCAGCCACCACTTCCTACGAGCAGTACTTC.

The DNA for the CDR3 is TGCAGTGCTAGAACTGGGTCCGATTGGGCCGGGGAGCTGTTTTTT. Protein sequence: CSARTGSDWAGELFF. V gene TRBV20-1 combines with J gene TRBJ2-2; D call uncertain. V gave up 2 bases and J gave up 6 bases, with 16 bases separating them. The CDR3 covers 15 residues. Per germline, CDR1 DFQATT and CDR2 SNEGSKA (reference sequence).

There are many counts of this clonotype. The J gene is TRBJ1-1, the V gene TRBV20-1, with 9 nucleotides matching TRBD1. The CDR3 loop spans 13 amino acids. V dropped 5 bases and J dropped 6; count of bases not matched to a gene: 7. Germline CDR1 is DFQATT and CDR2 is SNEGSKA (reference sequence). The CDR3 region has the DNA TGCAGTGCTTTGGGACAGGGCAGGGCTGAAGCTTTCTTT. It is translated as CSALGQGRAEAFF.

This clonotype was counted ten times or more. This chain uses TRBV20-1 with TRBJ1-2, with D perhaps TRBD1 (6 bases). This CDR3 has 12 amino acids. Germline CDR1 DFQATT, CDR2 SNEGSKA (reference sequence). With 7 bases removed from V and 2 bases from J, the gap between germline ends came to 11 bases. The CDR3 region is CSVRDTNYGYTF. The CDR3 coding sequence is TGCAGTGTCCGGGACACAAACTATGGCTACACCTTC.

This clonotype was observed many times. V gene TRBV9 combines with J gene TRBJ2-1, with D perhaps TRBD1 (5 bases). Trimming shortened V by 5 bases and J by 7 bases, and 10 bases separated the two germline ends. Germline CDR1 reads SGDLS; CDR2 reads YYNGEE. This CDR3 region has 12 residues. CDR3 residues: CASSGAGNEQFF. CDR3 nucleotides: TGTGCCAGCAGTGGGGCTGGGAATGAGCAGTTCTTC.

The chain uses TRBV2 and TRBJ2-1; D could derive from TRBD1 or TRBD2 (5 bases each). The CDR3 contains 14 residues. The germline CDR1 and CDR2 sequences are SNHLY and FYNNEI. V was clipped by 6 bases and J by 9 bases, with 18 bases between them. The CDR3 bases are TGTGCCAGCAGGGGACGTGCTAACCCCGGTGAGCAGTTCTTC. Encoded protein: CASRGRANPGEQFF. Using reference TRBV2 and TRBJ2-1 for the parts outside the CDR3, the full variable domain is EPEVTQTPSHQVTQMGQEVILRCVPISNHLYFYWYRQILGQKVEFLVSFYNNEISEKSEIFDDQFSVERPDGSNFTLKIRSTKLEDSAMYFCASRGRANPGEQFFGPGTRLTVL.

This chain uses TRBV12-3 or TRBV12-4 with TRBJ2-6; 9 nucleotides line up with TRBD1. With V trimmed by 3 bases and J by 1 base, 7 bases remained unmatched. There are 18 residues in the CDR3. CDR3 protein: CASSFGTGTRSGANVLTF. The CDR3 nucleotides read TGTGCCAGCAGTTTTGGGACAGGGACCCGGTCTGGGGCCAACGTCCTGACTTTC.

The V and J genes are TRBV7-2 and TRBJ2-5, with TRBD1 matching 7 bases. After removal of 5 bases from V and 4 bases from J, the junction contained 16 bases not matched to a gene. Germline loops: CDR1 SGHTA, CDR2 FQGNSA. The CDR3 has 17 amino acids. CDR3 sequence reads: CASSQRGNRGFGETQYF. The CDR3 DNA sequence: TGTGCCAGCAGCCAAAGAGGGAACAGGGGATTTGGAGAGACCCAGTACTTC.

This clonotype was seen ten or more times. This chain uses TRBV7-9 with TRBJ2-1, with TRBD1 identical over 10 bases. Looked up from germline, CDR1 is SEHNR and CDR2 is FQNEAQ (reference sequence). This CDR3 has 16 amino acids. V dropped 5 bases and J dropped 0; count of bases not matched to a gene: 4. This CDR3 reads CASSPWTGGSYNEQFF. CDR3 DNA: TGTGCCAGCAGCCCCTGGACAGGGGGCTCCTACAATGAGCAGTTCTTC.

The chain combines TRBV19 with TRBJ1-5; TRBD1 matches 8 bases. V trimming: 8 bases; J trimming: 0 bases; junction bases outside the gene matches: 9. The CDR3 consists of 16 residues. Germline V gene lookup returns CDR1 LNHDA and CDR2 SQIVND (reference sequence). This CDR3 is CASLDRDGYSNQPQHF. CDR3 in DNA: TGTGCCAGTCTGGACAGGGATGGGTATAGCAATCAGCCCCAGCATTTT. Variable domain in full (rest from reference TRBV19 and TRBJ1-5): DGGITQSPKYLFRKEGQNVTLSCEQNLNHDAMYWYRQDPGQGLRLIYYSQIVNDFQKGDIAEGYSVSREKKESFPLTVTSAQKNPTAFYLCASLDRDGYSNQPQHFGDGTRLSIL.

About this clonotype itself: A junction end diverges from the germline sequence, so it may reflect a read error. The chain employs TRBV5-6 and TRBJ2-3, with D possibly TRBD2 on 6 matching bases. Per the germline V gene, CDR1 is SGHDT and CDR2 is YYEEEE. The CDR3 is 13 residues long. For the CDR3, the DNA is TGTGCCAGCAGCGCCCTACAGGTTAAGACTAGAACATTT. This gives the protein CASSALQVKTRTF.

The CDR3 nucleotides are TGTGCCAGCAGTTTAGGAGCGGGGGGAGATACGCAGTATTTT. Protein: CASSLGAGGDTQYF. The J gene is TRBJ2-3, the V gene TRBV12-3 or TRBV12-4; the match to TRBD2 covers 9 bases. The junction had 1 base not matched to a gene; V was cut back by 1 base and J by 5 bases. The CDR3 totals 14 residues.

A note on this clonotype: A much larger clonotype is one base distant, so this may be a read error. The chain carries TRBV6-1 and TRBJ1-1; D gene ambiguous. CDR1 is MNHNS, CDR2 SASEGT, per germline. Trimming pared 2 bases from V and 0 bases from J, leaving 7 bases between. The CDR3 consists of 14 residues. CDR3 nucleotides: TGTGCCAGCAGTGAACGGCCCGTGAACACTGAAGCTTTCTTT. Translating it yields CASSERPVNTEAFF.